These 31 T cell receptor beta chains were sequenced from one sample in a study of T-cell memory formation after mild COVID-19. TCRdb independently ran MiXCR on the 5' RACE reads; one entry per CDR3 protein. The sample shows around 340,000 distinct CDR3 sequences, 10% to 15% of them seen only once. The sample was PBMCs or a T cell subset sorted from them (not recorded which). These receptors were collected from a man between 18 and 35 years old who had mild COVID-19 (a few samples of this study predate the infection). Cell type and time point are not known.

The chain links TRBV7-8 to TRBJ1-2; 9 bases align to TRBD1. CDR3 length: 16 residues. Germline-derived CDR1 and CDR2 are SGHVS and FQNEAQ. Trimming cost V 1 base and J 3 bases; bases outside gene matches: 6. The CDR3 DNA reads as TGTGCCAGCAGCTTAGTGGGCGACAGGGGGGACTATGGCTACACCTTC. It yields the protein CASSLVGDRGDYGYTF.

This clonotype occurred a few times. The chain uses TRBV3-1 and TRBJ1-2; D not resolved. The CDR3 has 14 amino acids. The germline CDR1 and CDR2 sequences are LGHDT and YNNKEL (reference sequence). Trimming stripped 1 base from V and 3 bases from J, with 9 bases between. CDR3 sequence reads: CASSQVGGDYGYTF. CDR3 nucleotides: TGTGCCAGCAGCCAAGTCGGAGGAGACTATGGCTACACCTTC.

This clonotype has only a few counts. CDR3 in DNA: TGCGCCAGCAGCCCCAGCCATGCGGGTTTTTACAATGAGCAGTTCTTC. This sequence encodes CASSPSHAGFYNEQFF. V is TRBV4-1 and J is TRBJ2-1, with D perhaps TRBD2 (5 bases). Germline CDR1 reads MGHRA; CDR2 reads YSYEKL. The CDR3 is 16 residues long. The V and J ends lost 4 bases and 4 bases respectively, with 17 bases between them.

CDR3: CASSIRGRRGETQYF. CDR3 sequence (DNA): TGTGCCAGCAGCATCAGGGGGCGAAGGGGAGAGACCCAGTACTTC. The rearrangement uses TRBV5-6 and TRBJ2-5, with 8 bases aligning to TRBD1. The CDR3 extends over 15 amino acids. Germline lookup yields CDR1 SGHDT and CDR2 YYEEEE. With 4 bases clipped from V and 4 bases from J, the junction kept 9 bases outside the gene matches.

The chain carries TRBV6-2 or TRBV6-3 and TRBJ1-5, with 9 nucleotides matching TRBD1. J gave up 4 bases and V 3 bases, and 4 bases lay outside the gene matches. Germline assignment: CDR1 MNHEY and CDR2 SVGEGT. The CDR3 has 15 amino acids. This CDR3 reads CASSYIQGANQPQHF. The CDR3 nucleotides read TGTGCCAGCAGTTATATACAGGGGGCGAATCAGCCCCAGCATTTT.

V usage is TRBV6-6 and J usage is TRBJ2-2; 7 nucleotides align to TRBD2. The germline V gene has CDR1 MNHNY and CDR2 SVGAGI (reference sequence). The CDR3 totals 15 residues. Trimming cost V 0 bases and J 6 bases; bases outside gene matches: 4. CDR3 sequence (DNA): TGTGCCAGCAGTTACTCGTTTGGGGGGGCCGGGGAGCTGTTTTTT. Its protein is CASSYSFGGAGELFF.

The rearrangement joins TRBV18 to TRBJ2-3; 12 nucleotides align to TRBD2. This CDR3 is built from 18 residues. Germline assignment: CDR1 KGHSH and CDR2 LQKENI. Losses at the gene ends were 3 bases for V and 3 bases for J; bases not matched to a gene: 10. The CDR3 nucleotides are TGTGCCAGCTCACCGGGCCTAGCGGGGGGGCCCGGGACAGATACGCAGTATTTT. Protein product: CASSPGLAGGPGTDTQYF.

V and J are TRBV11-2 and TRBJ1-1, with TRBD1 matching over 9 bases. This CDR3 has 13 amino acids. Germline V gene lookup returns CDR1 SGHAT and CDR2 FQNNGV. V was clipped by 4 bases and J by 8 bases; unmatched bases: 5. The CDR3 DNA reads TGTGCCAGCAGCTGGACAGGGGTAGGAGAAGCTTTCTTT. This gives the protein CASSWTGVGEAFF.

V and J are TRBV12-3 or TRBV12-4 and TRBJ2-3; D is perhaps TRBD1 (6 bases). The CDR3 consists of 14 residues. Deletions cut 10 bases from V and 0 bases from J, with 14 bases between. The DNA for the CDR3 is TGTGCCACCAAGCCCCAGGGGAGCACAGATACGCAGTATTTT. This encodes CATKPQGSTDTQYF.

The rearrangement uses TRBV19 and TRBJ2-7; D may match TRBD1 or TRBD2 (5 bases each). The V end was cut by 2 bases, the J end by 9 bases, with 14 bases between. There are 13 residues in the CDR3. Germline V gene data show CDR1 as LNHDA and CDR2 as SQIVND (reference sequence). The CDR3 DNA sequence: TGTGCCAGTAGTATATCTTCCAGGGACGGGCAGTACGTC. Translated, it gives CASSISSRDGQYV.

This chain's CDR3 is CSARDLPSGHQETQYF. The CDR3 DNA sequence: TGCAGTGCTAGAGATCTGCCTAGCGGGCATCAAGAGACCCAGTACTTC. The V gene is TRBV20-1, the J gene TRBJ2-5, with 8 bases identical to TRBD2. The CDR3 has 16 amino acids. The germline CDR1 and CDR2 sequences are DFQATT and SNEGSKA (reference sequence). With V trimmed by 0 bases and J by 2 bases, 8 bases remained unmatched.

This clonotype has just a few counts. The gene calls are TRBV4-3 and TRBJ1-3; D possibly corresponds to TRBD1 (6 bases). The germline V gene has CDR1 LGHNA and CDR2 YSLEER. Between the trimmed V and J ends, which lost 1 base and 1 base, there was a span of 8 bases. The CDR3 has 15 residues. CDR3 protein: CASSQVQGSGNTIYF. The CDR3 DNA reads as TGCGCCAGCAGCCAAGTCCAGGGGTCTGGAAACACCATATATTTT.

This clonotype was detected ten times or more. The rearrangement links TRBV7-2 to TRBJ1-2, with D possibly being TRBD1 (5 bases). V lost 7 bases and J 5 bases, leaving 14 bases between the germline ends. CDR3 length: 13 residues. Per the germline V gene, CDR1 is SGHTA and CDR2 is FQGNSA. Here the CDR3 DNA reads TGTGCCAGCACCTTTGGCAGGGCTTATGGCTACACCTTC. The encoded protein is CASTFGRAYGYTF.

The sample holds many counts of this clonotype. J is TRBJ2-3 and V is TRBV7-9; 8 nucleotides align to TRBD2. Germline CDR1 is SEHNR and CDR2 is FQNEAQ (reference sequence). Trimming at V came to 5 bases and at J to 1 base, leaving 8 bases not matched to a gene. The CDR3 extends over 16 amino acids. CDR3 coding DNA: TGTGCCAGCAGCCCCCGAGGGCGGGGGGGCACAGATACGCAGTATTTT. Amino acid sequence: CASSPRGRGGTDTQYF.

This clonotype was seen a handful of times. The CDR3 bases are TGCGCCAGCAGCCCAGTTAGCGGGGGGGCGACAGATACGCAGTATTTT. It is translated as CASSPVSGGATDTQYF. This chain uses TRBV4-3 with TRBJ2-3; 11 bases fit TRBD2. CDR3 length: 16 residues. Losses at the gene ends were 4 bases for V and 3 bases for J; bases not matched to a gene: 6. CDR1 and CDR2 (germline): LGHNA, YSLEER.

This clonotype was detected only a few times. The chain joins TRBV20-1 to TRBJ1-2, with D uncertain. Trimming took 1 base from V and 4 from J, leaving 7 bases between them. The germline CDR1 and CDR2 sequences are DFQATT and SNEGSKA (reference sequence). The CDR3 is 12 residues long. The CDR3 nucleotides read TGCAGTGCTAGAGGGCTTCCCTATGGCTACACCTTC. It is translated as CSARGLPYGYTF.

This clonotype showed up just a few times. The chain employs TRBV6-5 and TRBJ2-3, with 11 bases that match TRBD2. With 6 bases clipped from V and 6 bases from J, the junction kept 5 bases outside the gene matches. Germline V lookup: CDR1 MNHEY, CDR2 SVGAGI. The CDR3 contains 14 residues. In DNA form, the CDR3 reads TGTGCCAGCAGGGGGGGGACTAGCGGCGATACGCAGTATTTT. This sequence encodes CASRGGTSGDTQYF.

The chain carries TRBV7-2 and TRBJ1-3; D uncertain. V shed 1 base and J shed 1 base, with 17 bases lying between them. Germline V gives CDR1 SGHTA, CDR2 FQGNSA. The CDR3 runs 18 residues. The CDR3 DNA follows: TGTGCCAGCAGCTTAGTGGCCGGAGACGCCGGGTCTGGAAACACCATATATTTT. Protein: CASSLVAGDAGSGNTIYF.

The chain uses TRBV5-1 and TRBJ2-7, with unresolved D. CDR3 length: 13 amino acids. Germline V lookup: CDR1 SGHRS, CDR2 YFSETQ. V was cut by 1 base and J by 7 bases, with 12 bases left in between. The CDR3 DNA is TGCGCCAGCAGCTTGTCAGCAGACTCGGAGCAGTACGTC. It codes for CASSLSADSEQYV.

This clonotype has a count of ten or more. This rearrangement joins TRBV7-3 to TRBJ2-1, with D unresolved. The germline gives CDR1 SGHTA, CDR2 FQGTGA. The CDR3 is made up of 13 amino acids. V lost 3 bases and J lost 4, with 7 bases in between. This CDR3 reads CASSFGPYNEQFF. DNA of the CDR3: TGTGCCAGCAGCTTCGGGCCATACAATGAGCAGTTCTTC.

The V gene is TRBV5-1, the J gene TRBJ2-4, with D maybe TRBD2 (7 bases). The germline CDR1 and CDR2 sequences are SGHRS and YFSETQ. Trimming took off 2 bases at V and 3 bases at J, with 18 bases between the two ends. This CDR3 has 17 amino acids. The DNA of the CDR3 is TGCGCCAGCAGCTTACCTCGTGGGGGGGCAGACAAAAACATTCAGTACTTC. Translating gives CASSLPRGGADKNIQYF.

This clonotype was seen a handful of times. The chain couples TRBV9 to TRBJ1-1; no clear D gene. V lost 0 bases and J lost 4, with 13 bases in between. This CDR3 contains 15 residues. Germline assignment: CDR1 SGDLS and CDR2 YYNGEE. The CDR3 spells CASSVEPVFATEAFF. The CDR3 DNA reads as TGTGCCAGCAGCGTAGAACCGGTTTTTGCCACTGAAGCTTTCTTT. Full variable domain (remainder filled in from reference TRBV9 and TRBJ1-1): DSGVTQTPKHLITATGQRVTLRCSPRSGDLSVYWYQQSLDQGLQFLIQYYNGEERAKGNILERFSAQQFPDLHSELNLSSLELGDSALYFCASSVEPVFATEAFFGQGTRLTVV.

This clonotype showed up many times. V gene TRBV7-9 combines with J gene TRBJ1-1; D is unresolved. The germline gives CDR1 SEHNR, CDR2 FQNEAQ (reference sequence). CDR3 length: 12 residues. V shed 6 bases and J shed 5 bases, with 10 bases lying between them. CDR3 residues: CASSLLGTEAFF. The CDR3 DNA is TGTGCCAGCAGTTTACTGGGGACTGAAGCTTTCTTT.

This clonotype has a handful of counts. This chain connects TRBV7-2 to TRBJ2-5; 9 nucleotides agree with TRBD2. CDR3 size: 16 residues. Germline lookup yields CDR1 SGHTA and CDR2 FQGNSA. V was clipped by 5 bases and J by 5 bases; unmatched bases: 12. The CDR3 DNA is TGTGCCAGCAGCCATAGGCGGCGGGGGGGCAGGGAGACCCAGTACTTC. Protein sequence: CASSHRRRGGRETQYF. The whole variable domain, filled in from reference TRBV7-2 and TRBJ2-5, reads GAGVSQSPSNKVTEKGKDVELRCDPISGHTALYWYRQSLGQGLEFLIYFQGNSAPDKSGLPSDRFSAERTGGSVSTLTIQRTQQEDSAVYLCASSHRRRGGRETQYFGPGTRLLVL.

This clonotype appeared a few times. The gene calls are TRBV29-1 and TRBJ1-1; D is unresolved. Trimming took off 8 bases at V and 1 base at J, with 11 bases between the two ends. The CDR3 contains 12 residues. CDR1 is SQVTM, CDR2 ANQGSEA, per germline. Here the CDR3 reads CSIRRGNTEAFF. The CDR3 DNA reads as TGCAGCATACGACGGGGGAACACTGAAGCTTTCTTT.

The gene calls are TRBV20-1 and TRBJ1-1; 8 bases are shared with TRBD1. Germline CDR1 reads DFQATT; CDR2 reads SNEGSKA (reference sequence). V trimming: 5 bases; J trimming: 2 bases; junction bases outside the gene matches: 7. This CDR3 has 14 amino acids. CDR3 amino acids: CSAYTGQGNTEAFF. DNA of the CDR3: TGCAGTGCTTATACTGGACAGGGTAACACTGAAGCTTTCTTT.

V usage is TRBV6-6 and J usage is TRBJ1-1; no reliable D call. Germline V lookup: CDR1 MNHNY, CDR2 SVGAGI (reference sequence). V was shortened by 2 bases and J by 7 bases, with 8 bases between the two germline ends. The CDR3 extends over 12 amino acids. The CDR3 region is CASSYGQDEAFF. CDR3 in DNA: TGTGCCAGCAGTTACGGGCAGGATGAAGCTTTCTTT.

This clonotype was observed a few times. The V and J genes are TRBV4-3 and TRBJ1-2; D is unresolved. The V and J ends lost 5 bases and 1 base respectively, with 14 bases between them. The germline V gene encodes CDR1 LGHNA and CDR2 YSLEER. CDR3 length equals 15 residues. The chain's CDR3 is CASSTRTANNYGYTF. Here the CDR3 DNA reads TGCGCCAGCAGCACGAGGACGGCGAATAACTATGGCTACACCTTC.

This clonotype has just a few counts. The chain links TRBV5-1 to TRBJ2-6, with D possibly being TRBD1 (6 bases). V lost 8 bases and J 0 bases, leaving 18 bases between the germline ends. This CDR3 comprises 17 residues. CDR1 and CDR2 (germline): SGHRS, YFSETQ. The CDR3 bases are TGCGCCAGTGCACGGACCACAGGGTTCTCTGGGGCCAACGTCCTGACTTTC. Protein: CASARTTGFSGANVLTF. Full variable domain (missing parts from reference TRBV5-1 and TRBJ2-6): KAGVTQTPRYLIKTRGQQVTLSCSPISGHRSVSWYQQTPGQGLQFLFEYFSETQRNKGNFPGRFSGRQFSNSRSEMNVSTLELGDSALYLCASARTTGFSGANVLTFGAGSRLTVL.

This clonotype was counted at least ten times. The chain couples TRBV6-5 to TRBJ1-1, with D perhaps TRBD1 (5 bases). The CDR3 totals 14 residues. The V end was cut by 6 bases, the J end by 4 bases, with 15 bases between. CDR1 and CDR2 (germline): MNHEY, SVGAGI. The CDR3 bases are TGTGCCAGCAGCTCTACTGGGGGGTCCACTGAAGCTTTCTTT. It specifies CASSSTGGSTEAFF.

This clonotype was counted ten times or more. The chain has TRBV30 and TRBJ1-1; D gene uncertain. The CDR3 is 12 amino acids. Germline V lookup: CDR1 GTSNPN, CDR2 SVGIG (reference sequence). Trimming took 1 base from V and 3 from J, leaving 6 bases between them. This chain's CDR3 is CAWSGAYTEAFF. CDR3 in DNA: TGTGCCTGGAGTGGGGCTTACACTGAAGCTTTCTTT.